A single TCR beta chain is shown here with its context. The antigen is unknown. Germline CDR1 reads WSHSY; CDR2 reads SAAADI. Trimming removed 0 bases at V and 0 bases at J, with 14 bases between. This CDR3 is 17 amino acids long. These data originate in a study of vaccination effects on CD4 cells after COVID-19. Findings and caveats of the study: In the late period after vaccination, infection- and vaccine-induced clones contracted markedly.

The assay was immunoSEQ multiplex PCR, and TCRdb's table has in-frame clones only and misses some. The table shows about 40,000 clones, with about 62% occurring only once. The culture ran for 10 days, and then CD4+ T cells were isolated. Vaccine administered to participants consisted of two doses of either BNT162b2 or mRNA-1273. On days 3 and 7, fresh IL-2 medium replaced half the medium. Here the sequenced sample was CD4+ T cells from PBMCs cultured without peptide, taken after COVID-19 vaccination. The source is a human donor who received a COVID-19 vaccine. The rearrangement uses TRBV10-2 and TRBJ1-1; tentative D call: TRBD1 (6 bases). The CDR3 loop reads CASSESGGGVMNTEAFF. The CDR3 DNA reads TGCGCCAGCAGTGAGTCAGGTGGGGGCGTTATGAACACTGAAGCTTTCTTT.